A selection of T cell receptor beta chains follows, all from one sample in a study of T cell responses to AZD1222 COVID-19 vaccine. Only in-frame clones appear in the TCRdb table, and some are missing; sequencing was by immunoSEQ multiplex PCR. This table holds 140,000 to 150,000 clones, about nine tenths found once. Here the sequenced sample was peripheral blood, taken on day 0 of MenACWY control vaccination. These receptors all come from an adult in good health. Each CDR3 is given with its conserved first and last residue.

v_call	cdr3_length	j_call	cdr3_aa
TRBV28	15	TRBJ2-5	CASSFLAGGRETQYF
TRBV28	12	TRBJ2-1	CASSLTVNEQFF
TRBV5-1	15	TRBJ1-1	CASSLRQSRDTEAFF
TRBV9	24	TRBJ2-2	CASSVGLIPGLAGRSGGNTGELFF
TRBV29-1	15	TRBJ2-5	CSVNWMKGPQETQYF
TRBV6-1	13	TRBJ1-2	CASSEIDRVGYTF
TRBV28	14	TRBJ1-6	CASSLGSGNSPLHF
TRBV15	16	TRBJ1-6	CATSRGVETSNSPLHF
TRBV3-1/TRBV3-2	15	TRBJ1-1	CASSLTTPRRAEAFF
TRBV6-4	16	TRBJ2-3	CASSDGTSGGADTQYF
TRBV27	14	TRBJ2-3	CASSYSGGRDTQYF
TRBV7-9	16	TRBJ2-1	CASSWEGLSLIDEQFF
TRBV19	14	TRBJ1-2	CASSITRGQGGYTF
TRBV2	14	TRBJ2-2	CASSADGGTGELFF
TRBV2	14	TRBJ1-3	CASRNTGTGNTIYF
TRBV5-4	16	TRBJ1-1	CASSFGQISMNTEAFF
TRBV27	16	TRBJ1-1	CASSSIDRGATSEAFF
TRBV5-1	16	TRBJ2-2	CASSLEWHGGTGELFF
TRBV30	14	TRBJ1-5	CAWSTGTSNQPQHF
TRBV6-5	13	TRBJ2-1	CASNPTGRHEQFF
TRBV28	12	TRBJ2-2	CASSLTYGELFF
TRBV5-4	13	TRBJ2-1	CASSPGFGNEQFF
TRBV19	15	TRBJ1-2	CASSINGRRVYGYTF
TRBV12-3/TRBV12-4	13	TRBJ1-5	CASSLSSNQPQHF
TRBV12-3/TRBV12-4	12	TRBJ1-5	CASSLGSQPQHF
TRBV7-8	14	TRBJ1-6	CASSRRGWDSPLHF
TRBV14	14	TRBJ2-5	CASSQVGPQETQYF
TRBV29-1	13	TRBJ1-1	CSVGNYRDTEAFF
TRBV18	16	TRBJ1-5	CASSPFRAGGNQPQHF
TRBV28	13	TRBJ2-3	CASSIPGTDTQYF
TRBV7-3	16	TRBJ2-2	CASSLGGSQNTGELFF
TRBV28	16	TRBJ1-2	CASSPSLGQAPYGYTF
TRBV27	15	TRBJ1-1	CASSPPRGLNTEAFF
TRBV18	13	TRBJ2-7	CASSPSVSREQYF
TRBV12-3/TRBV12-4	12	TRBJ2-2	CASTKGTGELFF
TRBV5-8	17	TRBJ2-5	CASSLAAGGAFGETQYF
TRBV14	15	TRBJ1-2	CASSKGSREIYGYTF
TRBV12-3/TRBV12-4	13	TRBJ2-2	CASSFTNTGELFF
TRBV6-2/TRBV6-3	13	TRBJ1-5	CASSYDRADPQHF
TRBV18	13	TRBJ1-1	CASSPRMTTEAFF
TRBV10-3	12	TRBJ2-7	CAISPRDGEQYF
TRBV21-1	18	TRBJ1-4	CASSIPSPPRMHNEKLFF
TRBV9	15	TRBJ1-4	CASSPSWGANEKLFF